These T cell receptor beta chains were read from a single sample in a study of CD8 T cells in ankylosing spondylitis. TCRdb used MiXCR to reprocess the 5' RACE reads, holding one entry per CDR3 protein. The data contain about 240,000 distinct CDR3 sequences, about 10% of them seen just once; the ten biggest clones take up about 3%. The specimen sequenced was blood, either unsorted or a sorted T cell fraction (not recorded which). The receptors come from a male donor with ankylosing spondylitis or in good health (not recorded which). The CDR3 runs from the conserved cysteine through the conserved F or W. D genes are given only for firm matches. Rows may omit the clone size; those that give it use once, few, many or a size class.

CDR3 | DNA | J | length | V | size | D
CASSTTGTSNEQFF | TGTGCCAGTAGCACGACAGGGACCTCCAATGAGCAGTTCTTC | TRBJ2-1 | 14 | TRBV19 | many | TRBD1
CSALRGGSEKLFF | TGCAGTGCCCTGAGGGGGGGGAGTGAAAAACTGTTTTTT | TRBJ1-4 | 13 | TRBV20-1 | many | -
CASSPRTSGVYEQYF | TGCGCCAGCAGCCCCCGGACTAGCGGGGTTTACGAGCAGTACTTC | TRBJ2-7 | 15 | TRBV5-1 | many | TRBD2
CASSLAQGEAFF | TGCGCCAGCAGCTTGGCCCAGGGCGAAGCTTTCTTT | TRBJ1-1 | 12 | TRBV5-1 | many | -
CSARDILGLAEWGSTQYF | TGCAGTGCTAGGGACATTTTGGGACTAGCAGAATGGGGAAGTACGCAGTATTTT | TRBJ2-3 | 18 | TRBV20-1 | many | TRBD2
CAWSDLAEQFF | TGTGCCTGGAGCGACCTGGCTGAGCAGTTCTTC | TRBJ2-1 | 11 | TRBV30 | many | -
CASSQDYSGSYEQYF | TGTGCCAGCAGCCAAGACTACTCGGGTTCCTACGAGCAGTACTTC | TRBJ2-7 | 15 | TRBV3-1 | many | -
CASSPPAGMNTEAFF | TGTGCCAGCTCACCACCGGCAGGGATGAACACTGAAGCTTTCTTT | TRBJ1-1 | 15 | TRBV18 | few | -
CASSSSYGTEAFF | TGCGCCAGCAGCTCTTCCTATGGCACTGAAGCTTTCTTT | TRBJ1-1 | 13 | TRBV5-1 | few | -
CASSPEGDRNQPQHF | TGCGCCAGCAGTCCGGAAGGGGACCGAAATCAGCCCCAGCATTTT | TRBJ1-5 | 15 | TRBV5-1 | - | -
CAMGSSGSTDTQYF | TGTGCCATGGGCTCCAGCGGCAGCACAGATACGCAGTATTTT | TRBJ2-3 | 14 | TRBV10-3 | - | -
CSAPRDESNYGYTF | TGCAGTGCCCCTCGGGACGAGTCTAACTATGGCTACACCTTC | TRBJ1-2 | 14 | TRBV20-1 | many | -
CASSSQTGGGNTIYF | TGTGCCAGCAGCTCTCAGACAGGGGGTGGAAACACCATATATTTT | TRBJ1-3 | 15 | TRBV7-9 | few | TRBD1
CASSQLGDSYNEQFF | TGCGCCAGCAGCCAATTGGGCGATTCCTACAATGAGCAGTTCTTC | TRBJ2-1 | 15 | TRBV4-1 | many | -
CASSFSRGPAGELFF | TGCGCCAGCAGCTTTTCCCGGGGGCCTGCCGGGGAGCTGTTTTTT | TRBJ2-2 | 15 | TRBV5-1 | many | -
CASSFSETQYF | TGTGCCAGCAGCTTTTCGGAGACCCAGTACTTC | TRBJ2-5 | 11 | TRBV12-3/TRBV12-4 | many | -
CASRIGQGYSPLHF | TGTGCCAGCAGAATCGGACAGGGATATTCACCCCTCCACTTT | TRBJ1-6 | 14 | TRBV7-2 | many | TRBD1
CASSQEEAGYGYTF | TGTGCCAGCAGCCAAGAGGAGGCGGGGTATGGCTACACCTTC | TRBJ1-2 | 14 | TRBV3-1 | few | -
CASDRPSNTGELFF | TGTGCCAGCGATCGACCATCGAACACCGGGGAGCTGTTTTTT | TRBJ2-2 | 14 | TRBV6-1 | many | -
CASSGEDSNEKLFF | TGTGCCAGCAGTGGAGAGGATTCTAATGAAAAACTGTTTTTT | TRBJ1-4 | 14 | TRBV12-3/TRBV12-4 | - | -
CASSFLTGGADTQYF | TGTGCCAGCAGTTTTTTGACAGGGGGGGCAGATACGCAGTATTTT | TRBJ2-3 | 15 | TRBV12-3/TRBV12-4 | many | TRBD1
CATSSEGRTEAFF | TGTGCCACCTCCTCGGAGGGCCGGACTGAAGCTTTCTTT | TRBJ1-1 | 13 | TRBV15 | - | -
CASSSGHGDYEQYF | TGTGCCAGCAGCTCCGGACATGGGGATTACGAGCAGTACTTC | TRBJ2-7 | 14 | TRBV11-2 | - | -
CSASGGGQETQYF | TGCAGTGCTAGCGGGGGGGGGCAAGAGACCCAGTACTTC | TRBJ2-5 | 13 | TRBV20-1 | many | TRBD2
CASSFTGGTEAFF | TGCGCCAGCAGCTTTACAGGAGGCACTGAAGCTTTCTTT | TRBJ1-1 | 13 | TRBV5-1 | many | -
CASSSPGQGAGETQYF | TGTGCCAGCAGCTCGCCGGGACAGGGGGCGGGAGAGACCCAGTACTTC | TRBJ2-5 | 16 | TRBV5-5 | many | TRBD1
CASSEQGRRNEQFF | TGTGCCAGCAGTGAACAGGGGCGTCGGAATGAGCAGTTCTTC | TRBJ2-1 | 14 | TRBV2 | many | -
CASRPDITQETQYF | TGTGCCAGCAGACCGGACATAACCCAAGAGACCCAGTACTTC | TRBJ2-5 | 14 | TRBV6-1 | many | -
CASSLGTVPGELFF | TGTGCCAGCAGCTTAGGGACCGTGCCCGGGGAGCTGTTTTTT | TRBJ2-2 | 14 | TRBV11-3 | - | -
CASSSGTGPVEQYF | TGTGCCAGCAGCTCCGGGACAGGGCCTGTCGAGCAGTACTTC | TRBJ2-7 | 14 | TRBV11-2 | - | TRBD1
CASSYGGDQYF | TGTGCCAGCAGTTATGGCGGGGACCAGTACTTC | TRBJ2-7 | 11 | TRBV6-2/TRBV6-3 | few | -
CASSASWEPYNEQFF | TGTGCCAGCAGTGCCTCGTGGGAGCCCTACAATGAGCAGTTCTTC | TRBJ2-1 | 15 | TRBV6-4 | once | -
CASSPLGVAQYF | TGTGCCAGCAGTCCCCTCGGTGTTGCGCAGTATTTT | TRBJ2-3 | 12 | TRBV12-3/TRBV12-4 | many | -
CASIGSSYNEQFF | TGTGCCAGCATAGGTAGCTCCTACAATGAGCAGTTCTTC | TRBJ2-1 | 13 | TRBV2 | many | -
CASSLQGLGANVLTF | TGTGCCAGCAGCTTGCAAGGGCTAGGGGCCAACGTCCTGACTTTC | TRBJ2-6 | 15 | TRBV7-9 | - | -
CASKEEPNSPLHF | TGTGCCAGCAAGGAGGAACCAAATTCACCCCTCCACTTT | TRBJ1-6 | 13 | TRBV21-1 | many | -
CASSLRIKSRAPNEQFF | TGTGCCAGCAGCCTCAGAATAAAATCCAGGGCACCCAATGAGCAGTTCTTC | TRBJ2-1 | 17 | TRBV7-9 | few | -
CASSVLEGRTEAFF | TGTGCCAGCAGTGTTCTGGAGGGAAGGACTGAAGCTTTCTTT | TRBJ1-1 | 14 | TRBV2 | many | -
CSASPYLGANIQYF | TGCAGTGCCAGCCCTTACTTGGGGGCAAACATTCAGTACTTC | TRBJ2-4 | 14 | TRBV20-1 | few | -
CASSLAQAISTDTQYF | TGCGCCAGCAGCTTGGCGCAGGCTATTTCCACAGATACGCAGTATTTT | TRBJ2-3 | 16 | TRBV5-1 | - | -
CASSLAGTESDTQYF | TGTGCCAGCAGCTTAGCGGGGACTGAGTCAGATACGCAGTATTTT | TRBJ2-3 | 15 | TRBV7-2 | many | -